This T cell receptor (beta chain) was identified in a study of identical twins. Every donor was a healthy Caucasian. Findings and caveats of the study: Fewer insertions were carried by abundant cord blood beta clonotypes, but none was seen in memory repertoires. Out-of-frame TCR alpha sharing observed in monozygotic twins exceeded model estimates.

V was trimmed by 5 bases and J by 6 bases, leaving 13 bases between them. Per the germline V gene, CDR1 is SEHNR and CDR2 is FQNEAQ (reference sequence). The CDR3 totals 14 residues. TCRdb used MiXCR to reprocess the 5' RACE reads, holding one entry per CDR3 protein. This sample has 650,000 to 800,000 distinct CDR3 sequences; 8.5% to 9% occur once, and the top ten carry roughly 0.9%. The sample holds a few counts of this clonotype. Antigen specificity is unknown. These data were also filed under a second study, of yellow fever vaccine responses in identical twins.

J is TRBJ2-2 and V is TRBV7-9, with D possibly TRBD2 on 6 matching bases. This TCR was recovered from a woman aged 18-29 years in good health. The sequencing sample was made of PBMCs. CDR3 sequence: CASSPEGRSGELFF. The CDR3 DNA reads TGTGCCAGCAGCCCGGAGGGGCGATCCGGGGAGCTGTTTTTT.